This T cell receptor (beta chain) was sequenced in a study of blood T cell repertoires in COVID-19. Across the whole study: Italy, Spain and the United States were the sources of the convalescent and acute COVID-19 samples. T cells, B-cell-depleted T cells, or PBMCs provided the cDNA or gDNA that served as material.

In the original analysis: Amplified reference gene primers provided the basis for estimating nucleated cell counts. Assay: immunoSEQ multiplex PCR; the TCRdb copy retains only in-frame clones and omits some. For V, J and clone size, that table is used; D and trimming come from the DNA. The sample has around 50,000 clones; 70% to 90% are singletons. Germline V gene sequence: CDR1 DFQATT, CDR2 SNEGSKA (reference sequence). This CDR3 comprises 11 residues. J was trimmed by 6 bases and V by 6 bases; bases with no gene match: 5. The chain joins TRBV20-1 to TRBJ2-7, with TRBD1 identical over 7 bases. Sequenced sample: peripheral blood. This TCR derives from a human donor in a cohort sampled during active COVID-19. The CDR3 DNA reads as TGCAGTGCCGAGGGACAGTTCGAGCAGTACTTC. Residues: CSAEGQFEQYF.